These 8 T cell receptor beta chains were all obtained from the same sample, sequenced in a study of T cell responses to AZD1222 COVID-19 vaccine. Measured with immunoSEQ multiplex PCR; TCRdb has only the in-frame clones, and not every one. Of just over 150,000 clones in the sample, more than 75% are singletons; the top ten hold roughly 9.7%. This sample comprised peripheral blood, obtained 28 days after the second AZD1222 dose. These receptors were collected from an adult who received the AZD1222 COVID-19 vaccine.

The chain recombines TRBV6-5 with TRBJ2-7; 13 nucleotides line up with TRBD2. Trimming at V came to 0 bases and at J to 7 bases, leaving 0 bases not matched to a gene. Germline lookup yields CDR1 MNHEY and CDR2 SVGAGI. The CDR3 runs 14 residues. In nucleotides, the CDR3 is TGTGCCAGCAGTTACTCGGGACTAGCGGGGGAGCAGTACTTC. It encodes CASSYSGLAGEQYF.

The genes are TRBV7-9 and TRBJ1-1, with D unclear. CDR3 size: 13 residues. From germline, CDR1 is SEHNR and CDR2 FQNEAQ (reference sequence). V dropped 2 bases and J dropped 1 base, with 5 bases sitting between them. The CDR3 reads CASSLLTNTEAFF. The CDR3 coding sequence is TGTGCCAGCAGCTTACTCACGAACACTGAAGCTTTCTTT.

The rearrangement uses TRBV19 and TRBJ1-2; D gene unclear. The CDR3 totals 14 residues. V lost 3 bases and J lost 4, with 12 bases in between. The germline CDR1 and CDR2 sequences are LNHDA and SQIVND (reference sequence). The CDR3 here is CASSIRAAVYGYTF. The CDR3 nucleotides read TGTGCCAGTAGTATCCGGGCTGCGGTCTATGGCTACACCTTC.

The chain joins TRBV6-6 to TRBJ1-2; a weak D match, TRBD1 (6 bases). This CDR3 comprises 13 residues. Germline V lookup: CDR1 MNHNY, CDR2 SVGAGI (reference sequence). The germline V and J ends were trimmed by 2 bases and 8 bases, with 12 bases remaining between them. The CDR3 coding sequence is TGTGCCAGCAGTTACCGGGACATTAGGGGCTACACCTTC. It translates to CASSYRDIRGYTF.

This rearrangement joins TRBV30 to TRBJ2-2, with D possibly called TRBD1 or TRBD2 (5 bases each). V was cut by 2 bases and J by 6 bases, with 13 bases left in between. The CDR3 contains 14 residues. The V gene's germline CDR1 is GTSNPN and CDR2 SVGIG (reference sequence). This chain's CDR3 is CAWSRGLAPGELFF. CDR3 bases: TGTGCCTGGAGTCGGGGCCTAGCACCCGGGGAGCTGTTTTTT.

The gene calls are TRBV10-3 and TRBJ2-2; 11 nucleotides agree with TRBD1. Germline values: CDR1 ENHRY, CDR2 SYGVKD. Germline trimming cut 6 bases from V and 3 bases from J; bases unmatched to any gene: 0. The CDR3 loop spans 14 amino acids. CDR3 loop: CAIRGQGDTGELFF. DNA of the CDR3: TGTGCCATCAGGGGACAGGGGGACACCGGGGAGCTGTTTTTT.

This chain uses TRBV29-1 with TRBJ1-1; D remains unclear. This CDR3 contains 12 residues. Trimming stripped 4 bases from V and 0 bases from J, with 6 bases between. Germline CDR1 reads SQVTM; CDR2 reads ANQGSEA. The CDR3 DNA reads TGCAGCGTTGTCAAGGTGAACACTGAAGCTTTCTTT. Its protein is CSVVKVNTEAFF.

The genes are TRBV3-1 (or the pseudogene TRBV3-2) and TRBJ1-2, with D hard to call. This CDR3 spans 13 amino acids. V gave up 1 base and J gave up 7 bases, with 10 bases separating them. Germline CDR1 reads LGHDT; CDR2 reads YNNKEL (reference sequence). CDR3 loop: CASSQGQGFGYTF. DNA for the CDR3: TGTGCCAGCAGCCAAGGCCAAGGATTTGGCTACACCTTC.